This entry lists 14 T cell receptor beta chains sequenced from one sample in a study of T-cell reconstitution after alpha-beta-depleted transplantation in children. Unique molecular identifiers were used to barcode this TCRbeta library. TCRdb re-called the PCR reads with MiXCR, one entry per CDR3 protein. Of around 440,000 distinct CDR3 sequences listed, roughly 16% were seen once; the top ten hold less than 30%. The sequencing used PBMCs, mostly from graft donor cells, collected 360 days after TCRalphabeta/CD19-depleted stem cell transplant. These receptors came from a boy younger than two who had a stem cell transplant for Wiskott-Aldrich syndrome, so the T cells may come from the graft donor.

This rearrangement joins TRBV6-1 to TRBJ2-2; TRBD1 matches at 7 bases. Germline-derived CDR1 and CDR2 are MNHNS and SASEGT. The CDR3 has 17 residues. Unmatched junction bases numbered 8, after V lost 2 bases and J lost 2 bases. The CDR3 is CASSEIRTGINTGELFF. The CDR3 nucleotides are TGTGCCAGCAGTGAAATTAGGACAGGCATAAACACCGGGGAGCTGTTTTTT.

This clonotype turned up a few times. The CDR3 region is CASSEARGMNTGELFF. The CDR3 bases are TGTGCCAGCAGTGAAGCCCGAGGGATGAACACCGGGGAGCTGTTTTTT. This chain uses TRBV2 with TRBJ2-2; possible D gene TRBD2, 5 bases. The CDR3 sequence is 16 residues long. Between the trimmed V and J ends, which lost 0 bases and 1 base, there was a span of 9 bases. CDR1 SNHLY and CDR2 FYNNEI come from the germline V gene.

The chain uses TRBV10-3 and TRBJ2-1, with TRBD2 matching over 10 bases. V dropped 9 bases and J dropped 5; count of bases not matched to a gene: 4. The CDR3 spans 13 residues. Germline CDR1 ENHRY, CDR2 SYGVKD. The CDR3, as DNA: TGTGCCATTTCTAGCGGGAGTCACAATGAGCAGTTCTTC. Encoded protein: CAISSGSHNEQFF.

This chain connects TRBV18 to TRBJ2-4, with unresolved D. Germline CDR1 KGHSH, CDR2 LQKENI. The CDR3 spans 16 residues. The V end was cut by 2 bases, the J end by 1 base, with 12 bases between. CDR3 region: CASSPIVGVAKNIQYF. Written as DNA, the CDR3 is TGTGCCAGCTCACCAATCGTAGGAGTTGCCAAAAACATTCAGTACTTC.

There are a few counts of this clonotype. V gene TRBV27 combines with J gene TRBJ2-7, with 10 bases matching TRBD1. The CDR3 contains 14 residues. Germline CDR1 MNHEY, CDR2 SMNVEV (reference sequence). V shed 5 bases and J 5 bases; nucleotides not matched to a gene: 6. The CDR3 loop is CASSVRDRGHEQYF. CDR3 DNA sequence: TGTGCCAGCAGTGTCCGGGACAGGGGCCACGAGCAGTACTTC.

This clonotype has ten or more counts. The V and J genes are TRBV5-4 and TRBJ1-1; D call uncertain. CDR1 and CDR2 from the germline V gene are SGHNT and YYREEE (reference sequence). V dropped 4 bases and J dropped 5 bases, with 12 bases sitting between them. The CDR3 has 13 residues. The CDR3 sequence is CASSPRFQTEAFF. CDR3 DNA: TGTGCCAGCAGCCCTCGGTTCCAGACTGAAGCTTTCTTT.

This clonotype was picked up a small number of times. The chain has TRBV7-8 and TRBJ1-4; D not resolved. CDR1 is SGHVS and CDR2 is FQNEAQ in the germline V gene. The CDR3 length is 18 residues. The V end was cut by 0 bases, the J end by 0 bases, with 14 bases between. CDR3 sequence: CASSLARLPAATNEKLFF. Written as DNA, the CDR3 is TGTGCCAGCAGCTTAGCGCGGCTCCCTGCCGCAACTAATGAAAAACTGTTTTTT.

In this sample, this clonotype turned up a few times. One junction end does not reproduce the germline sequence, and a read error may be involved. The gene calls are TRBV11-2 and TRBJ2-3; 8 nucleotides agree with TRBD1. The CDR3 is made up of 15 amino acids. Per germline, CDR1 SGHAT and CDR2 FQNNGV. For the CDR3, the DNA is TGTGCCAGCAGTGTGTGGACAGGGAGCATAGATACGCAGTATTTT. Its translation is CASSVWTGSIDTQYF.

This clonotype was seen ten or more times. This chain uses TRBV12-3 or TRBV12-4 with TRBJ2-5; D is perhaps TRBD1 or TRBD2 (5 bases each). The CDR3 is 14 amino acids. V was trimmed by 7 bases and J by 4 bases, leaving 16 bases between them. The CDR3 region is CASTPGIRGETQYF. CDR3 DNA: TGTGCCAGCACCCCCGGGATAAGGGGAGAGACCCAGTACTTC.

The chain uses TRBV24-1 and TRBJ2-5; D unclear. This CDR3 is built from 15 residues. The germline CDR1 and CDR2 sequences are KGHDR and SFDVKD. Trimming cost V 0 bases and J 0 bases, with 7 bases left between them. CDR3 nucleotide sequence: TGTGCCACCAGTGATTTGGGGTGGAACCAAGAGACCCAGTACTTC. Its translation: CATSDLGWNQETQYF.

The sample holds a few counts of this clonotype. The chain joins TRBV4-1 to TRBJ2-1; maybe TRBD1 (5 bases). This CDR3 is built from 11 residues. Germline CDR1 reads MGHRA; CDR2 reads YSYEKL. V lost 3 bases and J 8 bases, leaving 5 bases between the germline ends. This CDR3 reads CASSQGHEQFF. The CDR3 DNA follows: TGCGCCAGCAGCCAGGGGCATGAGCAGTTCTTC.

The chain joins TRBV5-1 to TRBJ2-1, with D perhaps matching TRBD1 (5 bases). CDR1 is SGHRS and CDR2 is YFSETQ in the germline V gene. This CDR3 has 14 residues. Trimming took 4 bases from V and 5 from J, leaving 13 bases between them. The CDR3 nucleotides read TGCGCCAGCAGCACAGGACCTACTAACAATGAGCAGTTCTTC. Translation gives CASSTGPTNNEQFF. Variable domain in full (rest from reference TRBV5-1 and TRBJ2-1): KAGVTQTPRYLIKTRGQQVTLSCSPISGHRSVSWYQQTPGQGLQFLFEYFSETQRNKGNFPGRFSGRQFSNSRSEMNVSTLELGDSALYLCASSTGPTNNEQFFGPGTRLTVL.

This clonotype was recorded a few times. The rearrangement uses TRBV30 and TRBJ2-2, with D perhaps matching TRBD1 (6 bases). Germline CDR1 reads GTSNPN; CDR2 reads SVGIG (reference sequence). Trimming removed 4 bases from V and 1 base from J, with 13 bases in between. There are 15 residues in the CDR3. CDR3 residues: CAWIPVTGNTGELFF. CDR3 DNA: TGTGCCTGGATTCCTGTGACAGGGAACACCGGGGAGCTGTTTTTT.

This clonotype was observed a handful of times. V is TRBV6-2 or TRBV6-3 and J is TRBJ2-1, with 10 bases matching TRBD2. V shed 1 base, J shed 7 bases, and the junction held 1 base outside the gene matches. This CDR3 is built from 14 residues. The germline V gene has CDR1 MNHEY and CDR2 SVGEGT. Here the CDR3 DNA reads TGTGCCAGCAGTTACTTACTAGCGGGAAATGAGCAGTTCTTC. The encoded protein is CASSYLLAGNEQFF.